The 27 T cell receptor beta chains listed next were all sequenced from one sample in a study of T-cell reconstitution after alpha-beta-depleted transplantation in children. Unique molecular identifiers featured in how the TCRbeta library was prepared. From the PCR reads, TCRdb called clonotypes with MiXCR, one entry per CDR3 protein. The sample yields 550,000 to 800,000 distinct CDR3 sequences, around 13% seen once. Sequenced material: PBMCs, taken before TCRalphabeta/CD19-depleted stem cell transplant. These receptors were collected from a girl aged 2 to 9 with congenital amegakaryocytic thrombocytopenia, due to receive a stem cell transplant.

The chain combines TRBV20-1 with TRBJ2-1; D is undetermined. V was pared by 0 bases and J by 8 bases, with 11 bases between. Germline V CDR1 and CDR2: DFQATT, SNEGSKA (reference sequence). This CDR3 has 13 amino acids. The CDR3 DNA reads TGCAGTGCTAGAGACTCGGGTTGGGATGAGCAGTTCTTC. This sequence encodes CSARDSGWDEQFF.

This clonotype was detected ten times or more. V is TRBV28 and J is TRBJ2-1, with 7 nucleotides matching TRBD2. V lost 2 bases, J lost 8 bases, and 21 bases stayed unmatched. CDR1 is MDHEN and CDR2 is SYDVKM in the germline V gene. The CDR3 is 19 residues long. The CDR3 sequence is CASSLKFRLADASVYEQFF. CDR3 in DNA: TGTGCCAGCAGTTTAAAATTTAGGCTAGCGGATGCTTCGGTTTATGAGCAGTTCTTC.

The chain links TRBV7-3 to TRBJ2-2, with 7 bases that match TRBD2. V lost 4 bases to trimming and J lost 5 bases; unmatched junction nucleotides: 4. Germline V gives CDR1 SGHTA, CDR2 FQGTGA. The CDR3 is 14 residues long. The CDR3 DNA sequence: TGTGCCAGCAGCTCACTTAGCGGGACCGGGGAGCTGTTTTTT. Translating gives CASSSLSGTGELFF.

This clonotype was observed at least ten times. This chain links TRBV12-3 or TRBV12-4 with TRBJ2-2, with D possibly matching TRBD1 (6 bases). The CDR3 totals 15 residues. V was pared by 6 bases and J by 7 bases, with 18 bases between. The CDR3 DNA is TGTGCCAGCAGCTCGGGACACCCTATCGTCGGGGAGCTGTTTTTT. It is translated as CASSSGHPIVGELFF.

The chain employs TRBV6-1 and TRBJ2-3; 7 bases are shared with TRBD2. From germline, CDR1 is MNHNS and CDR2 SASEGT. The CDR3 sequence is 16 residues long. After removal of 5 bases from V and 4 bases from J, the junction contained 12 bases not matched to a gene. CDR3 nucleotides: TGTGCCAGCAGTAGCCCCCGGCGGGAGAGGGCAGATACGCAGTATTTT. Residues: CASSSPRRERADTQYF.

CDR3 sequence reads: CASSDPYNEQFF. The CDR3 DNA reads as TGTGCCAGCAGTGACCCCTACAATGAGCAGTTCTTC. The J gene is TRBJ2-1, the V gene TRBV2; D ambiguous. Germline V gene data show CDR1 as SNHLY and CDR2 as FYNNEI. CDR3 length equals 12 residues. V was shortened by 3 bases and J by 2 bases, with 2 bases between the two germline ends.

V usage is TRBV20-1 and J usage is TRBJ2-2; 10 bases agree with TRBD2. In germline, CDR1 is DFQATT, CDR2 SNEGSKA (reference sequence). The CDR3 is 18 residues long. With 6 bases clipped from V and 2 bases from J, the junction kept 15 bases outside the gene matches. The chain's CDR3 is CSARTGERTSGNTGELFF. Here the CDR3 DNA reads TGCAGTGCGCGGACAGGAGAAAGGACTAGCGGCAACACCGGGGAGCTGTTTTTT.

This clonotype has more than one count but fewer than ten. At one boundary the junction diverges from the germline segment, which might be a read error. V and J are TRBV11-2 and TRBJ2-7; D is uncertain. The CDR3 length is 14 residues. From germline, CDR1 is SGHAT and CDR2 FQNNGV. The CDR3 DNA is TGTGCCAGCAGCTTGTCCAACGGACCCCCATTCCCCCTATTC. It encodes CASSLSNGPPFPLF. The entire variable domain, with the rest obtained from reference TRBV11-2 and TRBJ2-7, is as follows: EAGVAQSPRYKIIEKRQSVAFWCNPISGHATLYWYQQILGQGPKLLIQFQNNGVVDDSQLPKDRFSAERLKGVDSTLKIQPAKLEDSAVYLCASSLSNGPPFPLFGPGTRLTVT.

This clonotype appeared once. The chain uses TRBV20-1 and TRBJ1-6; a possible D gene is TRBD1 (6 bases). V was trimmed by 3 bases and J by 11 bases, leaving 20 bases between them. The CDR3 loop spans 15 amino acids. Germline V gives CDR1 DFQATT, CDR2 SNEGSKA (reference sequence). CDR3: CSASPYPGGNTPLHF. The CDR3 bases are TGCAGTGCTAGTCCGTACCCCGGGGGCAACACACCCCTCCACTTT.

This clonotype has a count of ten or more. The CDR3, as DNA: TGTGCCAGCAGTTTACAGGGGGGTGGCTACACCTTC. It is translated as CASSLQGGGYTF. The V call is TRBV6-5, the J call TRBJ1-2, with TRBD1 matching over 8 bases. The CDR3 is 12 residues long. After removal of 4 bases from V and 7 bases from J, the junction contained 2 bases not matched to a gene. CDR1 is MNHEY, CDR2 SVGAGI, per germline.

This clonotype was found many times. This chain joins TRBV5-1 and TRBJ2-1, with D uncertain. The germline V gene has CDR1 SGHRS and CDR2 YFSETQ. The CDR3 length is 15 residues. Trimming pared 1 base from V and 2 bases from J, leaving 10 bases between. The CDR3 reads CASSLSGPTYNEQFF. The DNA of the CDR3 is TGCGCCAGCAGCTTGTCTGGACCAACCTACAATGAGCAGTTCTTC.

This clonotype came up many times. The V gene is TRBV12-3 or TRBV12-4, the J gene TRBJ2-1; perhaps TRBD2 as D (6 bases). This CDR3 contains 14 residues. Deletions cut 4 bases from V and 6 bases from J, with 13 bases between. This CDR3 is CASSWSAGGNEQFF. CDR3 nucleotide sequence: TGTGCCAGCAGTTGGTCCGCCGGGGGCAATGAGCAGTTCTTC.

The chain recombines TRBV7-2 with TRBJ2-5; D is uncertain. Trimming removed 2 bases at V and 3 bases at J, with 10 bases between. The CDR3 loop spans 14 amino acids. Germline V lookup: CDR1 SGHTA, CDR2 FQGNSA. DNA for the CDR3: TGTGCCAGCAGCTTATCGGGCGGAGAAGAGACCCAGTACTTC. Protein sequence: CASSLSGGEETQYF.

The chain combines TRBV5-1 with TRBJ2-3; 7 positions match TRBD2. Trimming cost V 4 bases and J 5 bases; bases outside gene matches: 19. Germline CDR1 is SGHRS and CDR2 is YFSETQ. The CDR3 loop spans 18 amino acids. CDR3 bases: TGCGCCAGCAGCCCGGCAACAGTTGGAATCGGCGGGGGAGATACGCAGTATTTT. Its translation: CASSPATVGIGGGDTQYF.

This clonotype was seen repeatedly, ten times or more. Here the CDR3 DNA reads TGCAGTGCAAGCACGGGGTTCTACGAGCAGTACTTC. Amino acids: CSASTGFYEQYF. The rearrangement joins TRBV20-1 to TRBJ2-7; D is perhaps TRBD2 (5 bases). The germline V gene encodes CDR1 DFQATT and CDR2 SNEGSKA (reference sequence). This CDR3 is built from 12 residues. Trimming removed 6 bases from V and 3 bases from J, with 12 bases in between.

This clonotype was seen many times. The CDR3 reads CASSLLTSAHYNEQFF. CDR3 bases: TGTGCCAGCAGTTTACTGACTAGCGCCCACTACAATGAGCAGTTCTTC. The rearrangement joins TRBV12-3 or TRBV12-4 to TRBJ2-1; 8 positions match TRBD2. The CDR3 has 16 amino acids. Trimming cost V 2 bases and J 3 bases; bases outside gene matches: 6.

This clonotype has just a few counts. V is TRBV7-2 and J is TRBJ1-4; D uncertain. V shed 1 base and J shed 0 bases, with 9 bases lying between them. The CDR3 totals 16 residues. CDR1 and CDR2 from the germline V gene are SGHTA and FQGNSA. The CDR3 coding sequence is TGTGCCAGCAGCTTAGGACCGATTGCAACTAATGAAAAACTGTTTTTT. Residues: CASSLGPIATNEKLFF.

This clonotype was recorded many times. V is TRBV4-1 and J is TRBJ2-1; no definite D call. The CDR3 has 15 amino acids. CDR1 is MGHRA and CDR2 is YSYEKL in the germline V gene. The V and J ends lost 2 bases and 5 bases respectively, with 13 bases between them. DNA of the CDR3: TGCGCCAGCAGCCAACCTTTGGGCGCAGACAATGAGCAGTTCTTC. Its protein is CASSQPLGADNEQFF.

This clonotype was counted at least ten times. The V call is TRBV4-2, the J call TRBJ2-3; TRBD2 aligns across 13 bases. Germline V gene lookup returns CDR1 LGHNA and CDR2 YNFKEQ. The CDR3 has 15 residues. V lost 7 bases, J lost 3 bases, and 4 bases stayed unmatched. The CDR3 loop reads CASTPTSGRTDTQYF. CDR3 sequence (DNA): TGTGCCAGCACTCCGACTAGCGGGAGGACAGATACGCAGTATTTT.

This clonotype was counted ten times or more. This chain connects TRBV7-7 to TRBJ2-1, with no clear D. Germline CDR1 is SSHAT and CDR2 is FNYEAQ (reference sequence). The germline V and J ends were trimmed by 5 bases and 3 bases, with 11 bases remaining between them. The CDR3 is 14 amino acids. The CDR3 DNA sequence: TGTGCCAGCAGCCCGTCGCGGATCTACAATGAGCAGTTCTTC. Translating it yields CASSPSRIYNEQFF. The complete variable domain, with remaining parts taken from reference TRBV7-7 and TRBJ2-1, reads GAGVSQSPRYKVTKRGQDVTLRCDPISSHATLYWYQQALGQGPEFLTYFNYEAQPDKSGLPSDRFSAERPEGSISTLTIQRTEQRDSAMYRCASSPSRIYNEQFFGPGTRLTVL.

The chain's CDR3 is CSVGGDRGNEQYF. CDR3 DNA sequence: TGCAGCGTTGGGGGGGACAGGGGGAATGAGCAGTACTTC. The chain carries TRBV29-1 and TRBJ2-7, with 11 bases matching TRBD1. Looked up from germline, CDR1 is SQVTM and CDR2 is ANQGSEA. There are 13 residues in the CDR3. The trim removed 4 bases at V and 7 bases at J, leaving 6 bases unmatched.

This sequence joins TRBV20-1 and TRBJ2-3, with 8 bases identical to TRBD2. Germline V gene data show CDR1 as DFQATT and CDR2 as SNEGSKA (reference sequence). The V and J ends lost 7 bases and 1 base, in that order; junction bases with no gene match: 7. This CDR3 has 14 residues. CDR3 bases: TGCAGTGGGGGAGGGCGGGAGGGCACAGATACGCAGTATTTT. Protein: CSGGGREGTDTQYF.

V is TRBV7-9 and J is TRBJ2-3; D remains ambiguous. The V gene lost 1 base and the J gene lost 0 bases, with 8 bases spanning the gap. The CDR3 contains 15 residues. Germline V gene data show CDR1 as SEHNR and CDR2 as FQNEAQ (reference sequence). The CDR3 region has the DNA TGTGCCAGCAGCTTAGAGGGTTGGAGCACAGATACGCAGTATTTT. Amino acids: CASSLEGWSTDTQYF.

In its sample, this clonotype was seen many times. V and J are TRBV20-1 and TRBJ2-7; a possible D gene is TRBD1 (6 bases). Trimming stripped 8 bases from V and 1 base from J, with 12 bases between. Germline CDR1 is DFQATT and CDR2 is SNEGSKA (reference sequence). The CDR3 is made up of 12 amino acids. The DNA for the CDR3 is TGCAGTATCAGGGGCCGTTCCTACGAGCAGTACTTC. Its protein is CSIRGRSYEQYF.

This clonotype was seen repeatedly, ten times or more. The rearrangement uses TRBV20-1 and TRBJ1-2; perhaps TRBD1 as D (6 bases). V was cut by 0 bases and J by 1 base, with 18 bases left in between. This CDR3 has 17 amino acids. In germline, CDR1 is DFQATT, CDR2 SNEGSKA (reference sequence). Written as DNA, the CDR3 is TGCAGTGCTAGAGACCTCCCTCAAAACAGGGTTAACTATGGCTACACCTTC. As protein: CSARDLPQNRVNYGYTF.

This sequence joins TRBV6-2 or TRBV6-3 and TRBJ2-2; TRBD2 matches at 9 bases. V lost 2 bases, J lost 9 bases, and 4 bases stayed unmatched. CDR1 is MNHEY, CDR2 SVGEGT, per germline. The CDR3 is made up of 14 amino acids. CDR3 sequence: CASSYDSGSRELFF. The CDR3 DNA sequence: TGTGCCAGCAGTTACGATAGCGGGAGCAGGGAGCTGTTTTTT.

This clonotype was detected many times. V is TRBV7-9 and J is TRBJ2-2; 7 bases agree with TRBD2. The CDR3 loop spans 15 amino acids. From germline, CDR1 is SEHNR and CDR2 FQNEAQ (reference sequence). V gave up 7 bases and J gave up 4 bases; unmatched junction bases: 9. The CDR3 spells CASTFGGRRTGELFF. The CDR3 DNA follows: TGTGCCAGCACCTTTGGCGGGAGACGCACCGGGGAGCTGTTTTTT.